This TCR beta chain originates from a study of cytomegalovirus exposure and HLA in healthy donors. Profiling relied on immunoSEQ multiplex PCR, and the TCRdb table lists in-frame clones only, not all of them. The table records 150,000 to 200,000 clones, 80% to 90% of them present only once. The CDR3 has 16 residues. V shed 4 bases and J shed 1 base, with 16 bases lying between them. CDR1 and CDR2 (germline): SGHDN, FVKESK. General study results and limits: Cytomegalovirus-associated TCR beta chains were listed, numbering around 150.

This clone appeared once. Its antigen remains unidentified. The source is a woman aged 30 to 39 in good health and CMV-seronegative. V and J are TRBV14 and TRBJ1-1; TRBD1 might be the D (6 bases). The specimen was PBMCs. The CDR3 reads CASSPLSTTGNTEAFF. The CDR3 nucleotides are TGTGCCAGCAGCCCCCTTTCGACGACAGGGAACACTGAAGCTTTCTTT.